These 10 T cell receptor beta chains were all obtained from the same sample, sequenced in a study of cytomegalovirus exposure and HLA in healthy donors. Use of 60 Vbeta and 13 Jbeta primers characterized the PCR. The assay was immunoSEQ multiplex PCR, and TCRdb's table has in-frame clones only and misses some. Of 150,000 to 180,000 clones listed, around three quarters are singletons. The sequenced sample consisted of PBMCs. These receptors all come from a woman in her thirties or forties in good health and CMV-seronegative.

This chain joins TRBV6-1 and TRBJ2-7; no reliable D call. Germline assignment: CDR1 MNHNS and CDR2 SASEGT. This CDR3 has 13 amino acids. Trimming removed 2 bases from V and 4 bases from J, with 9 bases in between. Here the CDR3 DNA reads TGTGCCAGCAGTGAACCCCCATTGTACGAGCAGTACTTC. Protein sequence: CASSEPPLYEQYF.

This clone was seen only a few times. This chain joins TRBV30 and TRBJ2-2; D is possibly TRBD1 (6 bases). Germline-derived CDR1 and CDR2 are GTSNPN and SVGIG (reference sequence). The CDR3 sequence is 18 residues long. V was cut by 0 bases and J by 3 bases, with 20 bases left in between. The CDR3 region is CAWSVLSGGREHTGELFF. The DNA for the CDR3 is TGTGCCTGGAGTGTATTATCTGGGGGCAGGGAGCACACCGGGGAGCTGTTTTTT.

As for this clone: A read error may produce the germline difference seen at one junction end. The chain recombines TRBV7-7 with TRBJ2-1; D might be TRBD1 (5 bases). CDR3 length equals 14 residues. Germline assignment: CDR1 SSHAT and CDR2 FNYEAQ (reference sequence). The CDR3 DNA is TGTGCTAGCAGCTTGCAAGGGGCACACAATGAGCAGTTCTTC. This codes for CASSLQGAHNEQFF.

This clone showed up just a few times. The V and J genes are TRBV2 and TRBJ2-3; 16 bases match TRBD2. With V trimmed by 6 bases and J by 3 bases, 6 bases remained unmatched. Per germline, CDR1 SNHLY and CDR2 FYNNEI. This CDR3 spans 17 amino acids. The CDR3 protein is CASSRGTSGRGTDTQYF. The CDR3 DNA reads as TGTGCCAGCAGCCGGGGGACTAGCGGGAGGGGAACAGATACGCAGTATTTT.

This clone showed up just a few times. V and J are TRBV29-1 and TRBJ1-1; D remains unclear. Germline CDR1 SQVTM, CDR2 ANQGSEA. Trimming removed 0 bases at V and 8 bases at J, with 10 bases between. CDR3 size: 12 residues. The CDR3 protein is CSVEEAGKEAFF. CDR3 in DNA: TGCAGCGTTGAAGAAGCAGGCAAGGAAGCTTTCTTT.

V gene TRBV6-5 combines with J gene TRBJ1-5, with 9 bases that match TRBD1. Trimming removed 5 bases from V and 4 bases from J; junction bases left unmatched: 3. The CDR3 runs to 14 residues. Germline assignment: CDR1 MNHEY and CDR2 SVGAGI. This CDR3 reads CASSPTGGNQPQHF. As DNA, the CDR3 is TGTGCCAGCAGTCCGACAGGGGGGAATCAGCCCCAGCATTTT.

The V and J genes are TRBV6-5 and TRBJ1-1; the D gene is possibly TRBD1 (6 bases). The CDR3 sequence is 14 residues long. The germline V gene encodes CDR1 MNHEY and CDR2 SVGAGI. V was shortened by 2 bases and J by 2 bases, with 9 bases between the two germline ends. The CDR3 sequence is CASSYRGRNTEAFF. DNA of the CDR3: TGTGCCAGCAGTTACAGGGGGAGAAACACTGAAGCTTTCTTT.

The chain employs TRBV19 and TRBJ1-2, with a tentative D call TRBD1 (5 bases). There are 14 residues in the CDR3. CDR1 and CDR2 (germline): LNHDA, SQIVND (reference sequence). Deletions cut 6 bases from V and 7 bases from J, with 18 bases between. CDR3 region: CASRPPGGMGGYTF. CDR3 DNA sequence: TGTGCCAGTAGACCTCCCGGGGGAATGGGTGGCTACACCTTC. Using reference TRBV19 and TRBJ1-2 for the parts outside the CDR3, the full variable domain is DGGITQSPKYLFRKEGQNVTLSCEQNLNHDAMYWYRQDPGQGLRLIYYSQIVNDFQKGDIAEGYSVSREKKESFPLTVTSAQKNPTAFYLCASRPPGGMGGYTFGSGTRLTVV.

The CDR3 sequence is CASSLVGGRDYGYTF. The CDR3 bases are TGTGCCAGCAGCTTAGTGGGGGGGCGCGACTATGGCTACACCTTC. The gene calls are TRBV7-2 and TRBJ1-2, with a weak D call TRBD1 (6 bases). Trimming shortened V by 1 base and J by 3 bases, and 12 bases separated the two germline ends. Germline V CDR1 and CDR2: SGHTA, FQGNSA. This CDR3 comprises 15 residues.

The rearrangement links TRBV11-2 to TRBJ1-5; D is undetermined. CDR1 SGHAT and CDR2 FQNNGV come from the germline V gene. The CDR3 length is 14 residues. With 1 base removed from V and 7 bases from J, the gap between germline ends came to 11 bases. CDR3 sequence: CASSLGGVGQPQHF. The DNA for the CDR3 is TGTGCCAGCAGCTTAGGAGGCGTTGGGCAGCCCCAGCATTTT.